The following is a TCR beta chain sequence with its context. TCRdb's table, derived via immunoSEQ multiplex PCR, lists solely in-frame clones and lacks some. Among just under 50,000 clones listed, approximately 95% were seen once. The record originates from a study of T cell changes during pregnancy in multiple sclerosis. The junction had 2 bases not matched to a gene; V was cut back by 4 bases and J by 0 bases. Germline lookup yields CDR1 SGHTA and CDR2 FQGTGA. CDR3 length: 16 amino acids. The chain employs TRBV7-3 and TRBJ2-2, with 10 bases that match TRBD1. Specimen: CD4+ T cells from peripheral blood mononuclear cells, collected in the third trimester of pregnancy. The receptor was derived from a female donor with multiple sclerosis, enrolled in a pregnancy study. CDR3 region: CASSSGTGANTGELFF. The DNA for the CDR3 is TGTGCCAGCAGCTCCGGGACAGGGGCGAACACCGGGGAGCTGTTTTTT. The variable domain in full, completed from reference TRBV7-3 and TRBJ2-2, reads GAGVSQTPSNKVTEKGKYVELRCDPISGHTALYWYRQSLGQGPEFLIYFQGTGAADDSGLPNDRFFAVRPEGSVSTLKIQRTERGDSAVYLCASSSGTGANTGELFFGEGSRLTVL.